The clone carrying this T cell receptor (beta chain) was counted only a few times. Its antigen is still unknown. This sample is drawn from a study of CD8+ T cells in alopecia areata. About the study: Treatment comprised oral tofacitinib, 5 to 10 mg twice daily, in treated patients. Study-level results: Normal skin contains resident alphabeta T cells, and these are also sequenced in scalp samples.

Sequencing templates came from extracted RNA that was reverse transcribed into cDNA. Clones were sequenced by immunoSEQ multiplex PCR, and TCRdb holds only the in-frame ones, with some missing. This repertoire shows around 14,000 clones, 50% to 60% found once; its top ten account for about a tenth. Researchers took lesional scalp punch biopsies and peripheral blood from people who were alopecia areata patients. Source: skin, taken at week 0. The receptor comes from a human donor with alopecia areata.

The CDR3 protein is CSVEGAGGPLASYNEQFF. Here the CDR3 DNA reads TGCAGCGTTGAAGGCGCGGGGGGTCCATTAGCATCCTACAATGAGCAGTTCTTC. V gene TRBV29-1 combines with J gene TRBJ2-1; 8 bases are shared with TRBD2. The CDR3 totals 18 residues. The junction had 12 bases not matched to a gene; V was cut back by 1 base and J by 1 base. Germline V gene data show CDR1 as SQVTM and CDR2 as ANQGSEA.